This record concerns one TCR beta chain sequence. Each CDR3 protein is one row after TCRdb ran MiXCR on the RT-PCR reads. The profile covers about 960,000 distinct CDR3 sequences, with roughly 18% appearing a single time and roughly 6.4% taken by the ten largest. This sample was taken from a study of patients and donors after allogeneic stem cell transplantation. The receptor comes from a human donor who was either an allogeneic HSCT recipient or a stem cell or donor lymphocyte infusion donor (not recorded which). It is not recorded whose cells these are; they may come from a transplant donor. The specimen sequenced was blood, either unsorted or a sorted T cell fraction (not recorded which).

The CDR3 DNA is TGTGCCAGCAGATTCGCCGTACCTGAAGCTTTCTTT. Its protein is CASRFAVPEAFF. The gene calls are TRBV12-3 or TRBV12-4 and TRBJ1-1; D not certain. Between the trimmed V and J ends, which lost 6 bases and 6 bases, there was a span of 11 bases. The CDR3 covers 12 residues.